This TCR beta chain was recovered during a study of T cells in Graves' hyperthyroidism and ophthalmopathy. CDR3 length: 17 amino acids. V lost 2 bases, J lost 0 bases, and 17 bases lay in between. In germline, CDR1 is SGHAT, CDR2 FQNNGV. This clonotype occurred many times. The source of the PBMCs was around 9 ml of fresh peripheral blood. Regions amplified from RNA transcripts were the TCR beta CDR3 regions. In the first-round RT-PCR of the TCR CDR3, the HTBI primer set was used. MiXCR, run by TCRdb on the multiplex PCR reads, gives a single entry per CDR3 protein. This sample yields 250,000 to 300,000 distinct CDR3 sequences, of which roughly an eighth are seen a single time; roughly 7.9% belongs to the top ten.

Sequencing input: blood. The chain carries TRBV11-2 and TRBJ2-7, with TRBD2 as a possible D gene (6 bases). The origin of this receptor is a woman between 35 and 50 years old with Graves' hyperthyroidism. The CDR3 DNA sequence: TGTGCCAGCAGCTTATCGTCGAGCGGCGGGACCTCCTACGAGCAGTACTTC. Protein: CASSLSSSGGTSYEQYF.